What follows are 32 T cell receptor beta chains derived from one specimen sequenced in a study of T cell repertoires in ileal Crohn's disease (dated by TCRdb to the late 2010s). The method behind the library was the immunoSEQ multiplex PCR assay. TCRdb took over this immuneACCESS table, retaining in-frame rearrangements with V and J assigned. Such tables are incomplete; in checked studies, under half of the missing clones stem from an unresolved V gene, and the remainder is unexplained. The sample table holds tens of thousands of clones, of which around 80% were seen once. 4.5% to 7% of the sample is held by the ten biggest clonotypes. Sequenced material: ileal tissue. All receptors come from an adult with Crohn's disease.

CDR3 in DNA: TGTGCCAGCAGCCCACAGGGGGCTTACACTGAAGCTTTCTTT. It specifies CASSPQGAYTEAFF. The chain couples TRBV7-3 to TRBJ1-1, with 9 nucleotides matching TRBD1. Trimming at V came to 5 bases and at J to 3 bases, leaving 4 bases not matched to a gene. CDR1 and CDR2 from the germline V gene are SGHTA and FQGTGA. The CDR3 is 14 amino acids.

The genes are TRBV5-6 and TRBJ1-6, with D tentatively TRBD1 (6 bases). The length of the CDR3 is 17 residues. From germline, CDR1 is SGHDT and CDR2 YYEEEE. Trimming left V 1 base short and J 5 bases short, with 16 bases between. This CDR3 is CASSLYSGELDNSPLHF. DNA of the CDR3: TGTGCCAGCAGCTTGTATTCAGGGGAACTTGATAATTCACCCCTCCACTTT.

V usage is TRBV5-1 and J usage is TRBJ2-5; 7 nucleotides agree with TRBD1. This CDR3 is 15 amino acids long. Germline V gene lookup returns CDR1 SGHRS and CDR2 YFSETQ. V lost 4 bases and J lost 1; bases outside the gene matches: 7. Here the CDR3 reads CASSGTGAAQETQYF. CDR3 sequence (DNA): TGCGCCAGCAGCGGAACAGGGGCCGCCCAAGAGACCCAGTACTTC.

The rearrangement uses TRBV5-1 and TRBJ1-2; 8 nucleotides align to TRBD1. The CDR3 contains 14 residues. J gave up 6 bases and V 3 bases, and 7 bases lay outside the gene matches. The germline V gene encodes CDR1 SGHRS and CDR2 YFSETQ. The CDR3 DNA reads TGCGCCAGCAGCTCGTCGACAGGGGAGGATGGCTACACCTTC. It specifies CASSSSTGEDGYTF.

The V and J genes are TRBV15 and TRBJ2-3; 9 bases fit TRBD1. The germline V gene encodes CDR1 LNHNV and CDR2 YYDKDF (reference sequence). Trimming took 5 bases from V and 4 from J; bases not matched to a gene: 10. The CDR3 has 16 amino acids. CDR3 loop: CATSDNPGQGPDTQYF. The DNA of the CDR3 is TGTGCCACCAGCGATAATCCGGGACAGGGACCAGATACGCAGTATTTT.

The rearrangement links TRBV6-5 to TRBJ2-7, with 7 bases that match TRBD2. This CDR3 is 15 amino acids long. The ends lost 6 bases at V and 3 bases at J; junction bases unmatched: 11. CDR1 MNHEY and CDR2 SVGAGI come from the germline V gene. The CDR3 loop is CASSRSGLRNYEQYF. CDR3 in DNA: TGTGCCAGCAGCCGATCGGGACTAAGGAACTACGAGCAGTACTTC.

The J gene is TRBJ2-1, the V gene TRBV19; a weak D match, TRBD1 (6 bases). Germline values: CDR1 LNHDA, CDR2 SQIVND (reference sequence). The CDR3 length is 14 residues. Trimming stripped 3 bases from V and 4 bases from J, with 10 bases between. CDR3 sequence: CASSMWTEYNEQFF. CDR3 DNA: TGTGCCAGTAGTATGTGGACAGAATACAATGAGCAGTTCTTC.

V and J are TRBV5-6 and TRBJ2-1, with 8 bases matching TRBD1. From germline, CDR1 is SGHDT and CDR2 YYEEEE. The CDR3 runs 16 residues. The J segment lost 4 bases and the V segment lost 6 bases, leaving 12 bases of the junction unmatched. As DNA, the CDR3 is TGTGCCAGCACCCGGGAAGTGGGACAGGTGTACAATGAGCAGTTCTTC. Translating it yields CASTREVGQVYNEQFF. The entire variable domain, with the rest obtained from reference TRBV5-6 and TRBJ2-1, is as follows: DAGVTQSPTHLIKTRGQQVTLRCSPKSGHDTVSWYQQALGQGPQFIFQYYEEEERQRGNFPDRFSGHQFPNYSSELNVNALLLGDSALYLCASTREVGQVYNEQFFGPGTRLTVL.

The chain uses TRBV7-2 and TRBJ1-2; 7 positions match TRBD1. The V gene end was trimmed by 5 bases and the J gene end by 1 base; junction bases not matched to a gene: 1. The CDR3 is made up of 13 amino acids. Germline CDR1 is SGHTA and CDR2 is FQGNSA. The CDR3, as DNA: TGTGCCAGCAGCCGGGACAGTAACTATGGCTACACCTTC. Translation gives CASSRDSNYGYTF.

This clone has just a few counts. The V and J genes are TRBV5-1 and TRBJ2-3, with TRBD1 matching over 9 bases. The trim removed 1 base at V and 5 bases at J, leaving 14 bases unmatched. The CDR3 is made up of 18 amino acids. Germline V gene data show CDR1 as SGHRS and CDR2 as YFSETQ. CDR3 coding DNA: TGCGCCAGCAGCTTGTGGGCTCCGGGACAGGGTCGAAGAGATACGCAGTATTTT. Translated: CASSLWAPGQGRRDTQYF.

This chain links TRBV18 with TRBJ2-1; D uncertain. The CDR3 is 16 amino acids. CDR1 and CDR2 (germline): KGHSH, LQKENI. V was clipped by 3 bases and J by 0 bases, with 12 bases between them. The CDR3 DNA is TGTGCCAGCTCACCCCCTCTCACCGGCTCCTACAATGAGCAGTTCTTC. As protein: CASSPPLTGSYNEQFF. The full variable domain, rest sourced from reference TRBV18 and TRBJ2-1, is NAGVMQNPRHLVRRRGQEARLRCSPMKGHSHVYWYRQLPEEGLKFMVYLQKENIIDESGMPKERFSAEFPKEGPSILRIQQVVRGDSAAYFCASSPPLTGSYNEQFFGPGTRLTVL.

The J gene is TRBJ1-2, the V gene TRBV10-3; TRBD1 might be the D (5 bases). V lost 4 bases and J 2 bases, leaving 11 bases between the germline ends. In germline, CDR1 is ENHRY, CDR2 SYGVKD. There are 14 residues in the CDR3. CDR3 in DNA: TGTGCCATCAGTGGGCAGGGCACAAACTATGGCTACACCTTC. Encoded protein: CAISGQGTNYGYTF.

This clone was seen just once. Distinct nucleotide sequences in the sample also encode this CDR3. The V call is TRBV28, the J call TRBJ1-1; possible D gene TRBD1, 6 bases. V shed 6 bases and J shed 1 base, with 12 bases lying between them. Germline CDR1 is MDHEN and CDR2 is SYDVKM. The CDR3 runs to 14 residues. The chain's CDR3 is CASSLPDRNTEAFF. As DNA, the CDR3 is TGTGCCAGCAGCTTACCGGACAGGAACACTGAAGCTTTCTTT. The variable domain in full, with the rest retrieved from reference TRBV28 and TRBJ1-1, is DVKVTQSSRYLVKRTGEKVFLECVQDMDHENMFWYRQDPGLGLRLIYFSYDVKMKEKGDIPEGYSVSREKKERFSLILESASTNQTSMYLCASSLPDRNTEAFFGQGTRLTVV.

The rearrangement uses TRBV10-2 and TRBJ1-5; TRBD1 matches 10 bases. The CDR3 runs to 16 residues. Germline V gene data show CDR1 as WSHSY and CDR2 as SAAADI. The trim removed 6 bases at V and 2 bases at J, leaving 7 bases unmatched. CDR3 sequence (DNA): TGCGCCAGCAGGCCCGGGACAGGGGTCGGCAATCAGCCCCAGCATTTT. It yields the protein CASRPGTGVGNQPQHF.

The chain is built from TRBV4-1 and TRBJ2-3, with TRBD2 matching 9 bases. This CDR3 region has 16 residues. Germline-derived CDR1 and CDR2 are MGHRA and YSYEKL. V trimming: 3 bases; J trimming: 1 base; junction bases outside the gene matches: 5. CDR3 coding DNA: TGCGCCAGCAGCCAGGGACTAGCCCCAGGCACAGATACGCAGTATTTT. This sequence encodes CASSQGLAPGTDTQYF.

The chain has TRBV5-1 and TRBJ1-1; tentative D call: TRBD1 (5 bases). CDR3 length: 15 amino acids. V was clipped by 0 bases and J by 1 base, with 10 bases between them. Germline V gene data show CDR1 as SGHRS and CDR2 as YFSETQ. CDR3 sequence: CASSLGSRANTEAFF. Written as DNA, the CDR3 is TGCGCCAGCAGCTTGGGCTCCAGGGCGAACACTGAAGCTTTCTTT.

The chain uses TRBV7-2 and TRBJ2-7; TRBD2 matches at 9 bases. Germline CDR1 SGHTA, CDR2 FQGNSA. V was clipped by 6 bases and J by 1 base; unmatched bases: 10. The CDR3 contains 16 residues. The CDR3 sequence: CASRSNLAGASYEQYF. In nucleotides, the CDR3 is TGTGCCAGCAGATCCAACTTAGCGGGGGCTTCCTACGAGCAGTACTTC.

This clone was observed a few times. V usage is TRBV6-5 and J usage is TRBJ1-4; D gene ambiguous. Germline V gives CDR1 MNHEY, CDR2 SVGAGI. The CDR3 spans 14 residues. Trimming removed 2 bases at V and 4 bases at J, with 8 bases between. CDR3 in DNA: TGTGCCAGCAGTTACAGGCAGGATAATGAAAAACTGTTTTTT. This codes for CASSYRQDNEKLFF.

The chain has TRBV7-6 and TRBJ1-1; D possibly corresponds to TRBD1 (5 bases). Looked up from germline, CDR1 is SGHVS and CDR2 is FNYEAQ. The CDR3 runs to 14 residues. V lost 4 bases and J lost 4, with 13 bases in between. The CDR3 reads CASSSGGRGTEAFF. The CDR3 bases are TGTGCCAGCAGCTCGGGGGGAAGGGGCACTGAAGCTTTCTTT.

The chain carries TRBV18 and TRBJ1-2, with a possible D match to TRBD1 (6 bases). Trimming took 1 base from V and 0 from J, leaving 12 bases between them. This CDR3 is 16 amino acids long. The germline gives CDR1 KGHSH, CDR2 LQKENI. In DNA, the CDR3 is TGTGCCAGCTCACCACAACTAGGACAGCCTAACTATGGCTACACCTTC. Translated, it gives CASSPQLGQPNYGYTF.

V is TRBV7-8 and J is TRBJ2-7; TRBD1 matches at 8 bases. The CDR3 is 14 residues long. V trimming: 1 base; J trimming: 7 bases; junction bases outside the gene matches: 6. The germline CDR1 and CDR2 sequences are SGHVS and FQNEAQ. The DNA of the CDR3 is TGTGCCAGCAGCTTAGGGACAGGGATGAGGGAGCAGTACTTC. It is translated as CASSLGTGMREQYF.

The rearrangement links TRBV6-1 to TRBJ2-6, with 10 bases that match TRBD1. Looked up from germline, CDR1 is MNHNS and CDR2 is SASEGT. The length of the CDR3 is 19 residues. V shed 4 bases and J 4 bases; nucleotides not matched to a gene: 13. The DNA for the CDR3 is TGTGCCAGCAGTGTTAGTTCCGGGACAGGGGCGCCCGGGGCCAACGTCCTGACTTTC. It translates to CASSVSSGTGAPGANVLTF.

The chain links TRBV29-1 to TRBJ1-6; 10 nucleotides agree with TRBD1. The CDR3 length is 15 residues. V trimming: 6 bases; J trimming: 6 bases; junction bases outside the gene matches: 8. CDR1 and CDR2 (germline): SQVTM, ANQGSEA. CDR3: CSVMTGGDGNSPLHF. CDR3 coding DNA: TGCAGCGTAATGACAGGGGGCGACGGTAATTCACCCCTCCACTTT.

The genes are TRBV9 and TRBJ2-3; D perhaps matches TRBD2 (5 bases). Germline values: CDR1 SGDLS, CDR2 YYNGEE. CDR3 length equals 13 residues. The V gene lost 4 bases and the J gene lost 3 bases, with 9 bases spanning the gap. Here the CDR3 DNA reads TGTGCCAGCAGCAGCGGAGAAACAGATACGCAGTATTTT. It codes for CASSSGETDTQYF.

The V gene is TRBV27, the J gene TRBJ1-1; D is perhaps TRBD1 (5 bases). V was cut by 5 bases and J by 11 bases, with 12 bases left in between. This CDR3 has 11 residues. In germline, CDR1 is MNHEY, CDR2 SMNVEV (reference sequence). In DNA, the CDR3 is TGTGCCAGCAGTCAACAGGTTTGTGCTTTCTTT. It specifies CASSQQVCAFF.

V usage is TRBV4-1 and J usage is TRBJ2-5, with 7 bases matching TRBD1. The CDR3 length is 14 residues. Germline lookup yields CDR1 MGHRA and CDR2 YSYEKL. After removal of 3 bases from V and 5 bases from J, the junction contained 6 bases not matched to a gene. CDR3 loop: CASSHRDREETQYF. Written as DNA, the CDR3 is TGCGCCAGCAGCCACCGGGACAGAGAGGAGACCCAGTACTTC.

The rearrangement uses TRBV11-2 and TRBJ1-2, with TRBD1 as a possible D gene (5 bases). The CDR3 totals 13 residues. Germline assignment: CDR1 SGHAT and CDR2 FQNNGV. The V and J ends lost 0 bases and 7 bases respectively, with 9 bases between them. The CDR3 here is CASSLDGAGGYTF. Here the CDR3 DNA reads TGTGCCAGCAGCTTAGATGGGGCTGGTGGCTACACCTTC.

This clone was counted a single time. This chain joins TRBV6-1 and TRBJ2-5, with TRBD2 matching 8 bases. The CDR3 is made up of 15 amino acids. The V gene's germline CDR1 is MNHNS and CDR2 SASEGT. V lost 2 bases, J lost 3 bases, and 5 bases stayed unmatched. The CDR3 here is CASSEPRGGKETQYF. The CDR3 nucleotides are TGTGCCAGCAGTGAACCCCGGGGGGGGAAAGAGACCCAGTACTTC.

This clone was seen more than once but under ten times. The DNA of the CDR3 is TGCGCCAGCACCGGTTGGTCAGGGGTCGGGGAGCTGTTTTTT. This translates into CASTGWSGVGELFF. V usage is TRBV5-1 and J usage is TRBJ2-2; D perhaps matches TRBD1 (6 bases). Trimming took off 6 bases at V and 7 bases at J, with 16 bases between the two ends. The CDR3 is 14 amino acids. The germline gives CDR1 SGHRS, CDR2 YFSETQ.

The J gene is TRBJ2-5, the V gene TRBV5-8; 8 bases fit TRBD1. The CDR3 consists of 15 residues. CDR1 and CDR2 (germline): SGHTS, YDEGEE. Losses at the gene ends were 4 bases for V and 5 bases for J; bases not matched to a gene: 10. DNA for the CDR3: TGTGCCAGCAGCGGCCGACAGGGGCTGGGGGAGACCCAGTACTTC. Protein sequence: CASSGRQGLGETQYF.

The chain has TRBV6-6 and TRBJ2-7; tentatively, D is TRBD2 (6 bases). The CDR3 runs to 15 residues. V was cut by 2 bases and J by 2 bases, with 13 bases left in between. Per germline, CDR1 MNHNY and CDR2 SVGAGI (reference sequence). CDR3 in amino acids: CASSYHGGITYEQYF. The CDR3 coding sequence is TGTGCCAGCAGTTACCATGGCGGGATAACCTACGAGCAGTACTTC.

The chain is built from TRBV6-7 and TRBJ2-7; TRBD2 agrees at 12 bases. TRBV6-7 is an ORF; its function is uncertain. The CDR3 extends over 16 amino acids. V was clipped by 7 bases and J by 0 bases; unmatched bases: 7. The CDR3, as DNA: TGTGCCAGCACCCGACTAGCGGGGGCGAGCTCCTACGAGCAGTACTTC. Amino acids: CASTRLAGASSYEQYF.